These 5 T cell receptor beta chains came from one sample sequenced in a study of T-cell reconstitution after alpha-beta-depleted transplantation in children. Researchers prepared the TCRbeta library using unique molecular identifiers, the study reports. TCRdb reprocessed the PCR reads via MiXCR and lists one record per CDR3 protein. Here the sample spans about 600,000 distinct CDR3 sequences, over 10% being singletons. The input for sequencing was PBMCs, mostly from graft donor cells, taken 360 days after TCRalphabeta/CD19-depleted stem cell transplant. These receptors originate from a male patient aged 5 to 17 who had a stem cell transplant for acute myeloid leukemia, so the T cells may come from the graft donor.

Here the CDR3 DNA reads TGTGCCAGCAGCCACCCCGGGACTAGCGGGGACAAACCCCTTCCCTACAATGAGCAGTTCTTC. This codes for CASSHPGTSGDKPLPYNEQFF. V and J are TRBV4-2 and TRBJ2-1; 13 bases match TRBD2. Germline trimming cut 3 bases from V and 2 bases from J; bases unmatched to any gene: 16. The germline CDR1 and CDR2 sequences are LGHNA and YNFKEQ. The CDR3 length is 21 residues.

The rearrangement uses TRBV9 and TRBJ2-1; TRBD2 is a possible D gene (5 bases). The germline gives CDR1 SGDLS, CDR2 YYNGEE. Trimming stripped 0 bases from V and 0 bases from J, with 19 bases between. There are 19 residues in the CDR3. In nucleotides, the CDR3 is TGTGCCAGCAGCGTAGACGCGGGCCCTCCCCCTAGCTCCTACAATGAGCAGTTCTTC. This gives the protein CASSVDAGPPPSSYNEQFF.

This clonotype was counted between two and nine times. V and J are TRBV2 and TRBJ2-6; TRBD1 matches at 9 bases. J lost 0 bases, V lost 1 base, and 7 bases had no gene match. CDR1 is SNHLY and CDR2 is FYNNEI in the germline V gene. The CDR3 sequence is 19 residues long. This chain's CDR3 is CASSEGRDRVFSGANVLTF. The CDR3 DNA sequence: TGTGCCAGCAGTGAAGGCCGGGACAGGGTTTTCTCTGGGGCCAACGTCCTGACTTTC.

This chain links TRBV4-2 with TRBJ2-6, with D perhaps TRBD1 (5 bases). The CDR3 runs to 17 residues. Germline CDR1 LGHNA, CDR2 YNFKEQ. Trimming left V 4 bases short and J 0 bases short, with 13 bases between. Here the CDR3 DNA reads TGTGCCAGCAGCCCACAGGTTCTCTGCTCTGGGGCCAACGTCCTGACTTTC. Its translation is CASSPQVLCSGANVLTF.

This clonotype was detected a few times. This rearrangement joins TRBV5-1 to TRBJ2-7; 7 bases line up with TRBD2. Unmatched junction bases numbered 6, after V lost 1 base and J lost 2 bases. CDR3 size: 15 residues. Germline V gene lookup returns CDR1 SGHRS and CDR2 YFSETQ. CDR3 DNA: TGCGCCAGCAGCTTGTCAGAGCGGGGCCCCTACGAGCAGTACTTC. Its protein is CASSLSERGPYEQYF.